This T cell receptor beta chain was documented in a study of control samples from healthy donors and cancer patients. Measured with immunoSEQ multiplex PCR; TCRdb has only the in-frame clones, and not every one. The table includes 150,000 or so clones, about 94% detected once. V shed 5 bases and J shed 1 base, with 20 bases lying between them. Germline-derived CDR1 and CDR2 are SGHTA and FQGNSA. The CDR3 runs to 17 residues. J is TRBJ1-2 and V is TRBV7-2; D gene uncertain. The sample taken for sequencing was PBMCs. The receptor's source is a man in his sixties with colorectal cancer. CDR3 sequence: CASSPDGISSGNYGYTF. The DNA of the CDR3 is TGTGCCAGCAGCCCTGACGGGATCTCCTCGGGTAACTATGGCTACACCTTC.